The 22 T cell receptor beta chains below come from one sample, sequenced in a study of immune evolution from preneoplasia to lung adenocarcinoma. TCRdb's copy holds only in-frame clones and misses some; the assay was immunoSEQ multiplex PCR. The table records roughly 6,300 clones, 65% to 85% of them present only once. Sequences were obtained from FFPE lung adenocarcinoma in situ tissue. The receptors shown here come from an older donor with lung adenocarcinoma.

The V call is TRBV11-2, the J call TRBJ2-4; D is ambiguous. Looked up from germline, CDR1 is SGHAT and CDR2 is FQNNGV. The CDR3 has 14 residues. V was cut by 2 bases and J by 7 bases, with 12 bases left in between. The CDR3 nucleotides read TGTGCCAGCAGCTTAAGGAGCGAAGGGAACATTCAGTACTTC. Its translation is CASSLRSEGNIQYF.

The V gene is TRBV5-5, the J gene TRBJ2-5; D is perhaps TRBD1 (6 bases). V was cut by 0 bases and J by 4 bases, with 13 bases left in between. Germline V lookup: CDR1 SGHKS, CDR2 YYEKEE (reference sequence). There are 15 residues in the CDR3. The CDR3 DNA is TGTGCCAGCAGCTTGGTCGCAGGGGCGGGAGAGACCCAGTACTTC. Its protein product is CASSLVAGAGETQYF.

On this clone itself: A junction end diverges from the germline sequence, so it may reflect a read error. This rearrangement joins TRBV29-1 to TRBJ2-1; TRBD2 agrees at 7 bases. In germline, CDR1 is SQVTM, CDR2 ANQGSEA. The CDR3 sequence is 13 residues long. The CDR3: CSIEGDYNNEQFF. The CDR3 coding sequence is TGCAGCATTGAAGGGGACTACAACAATGAGCAGTTCTTC.

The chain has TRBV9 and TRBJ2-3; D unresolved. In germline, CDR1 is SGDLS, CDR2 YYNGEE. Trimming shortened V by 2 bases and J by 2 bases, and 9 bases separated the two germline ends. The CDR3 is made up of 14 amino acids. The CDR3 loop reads CASSVEDNTDTQYF. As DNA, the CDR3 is TGTGCCAGCAGCGTGGAAGACAACACAGATACGCAGTATTTT.

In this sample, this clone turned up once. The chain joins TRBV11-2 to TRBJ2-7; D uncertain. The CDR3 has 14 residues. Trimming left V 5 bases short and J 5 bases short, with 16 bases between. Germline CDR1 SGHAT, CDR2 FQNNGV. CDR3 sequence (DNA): TGTGCCAGCAGCCCCCGGGTGGTGCTCCACGAGCAGTACTTC. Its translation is CASSPRVVLHEQYF. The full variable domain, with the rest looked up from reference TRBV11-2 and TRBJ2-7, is EAGVAQSPRYKIIEKRQSVAFWCNPISGHATLYWYQQILGQGPKLLIQFQNNGVVDDSQLPKDRFSAERLKGVDSTLKIQPAKLEDSAVYLCASSPRVVLHEQYFGPGTRLTVT.

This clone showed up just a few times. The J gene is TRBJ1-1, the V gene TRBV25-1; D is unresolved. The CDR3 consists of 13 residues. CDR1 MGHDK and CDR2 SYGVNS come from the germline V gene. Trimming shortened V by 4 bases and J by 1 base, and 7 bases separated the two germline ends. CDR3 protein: CASSVAGNTEAFF. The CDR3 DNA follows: TGTGCCAGCAGTGTAGCAGGGAACACTGAAGCTTTCTTT.

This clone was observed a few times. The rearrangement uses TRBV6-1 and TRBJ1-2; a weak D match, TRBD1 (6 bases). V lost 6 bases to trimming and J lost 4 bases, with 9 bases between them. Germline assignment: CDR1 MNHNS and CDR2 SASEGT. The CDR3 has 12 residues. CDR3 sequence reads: CASSLDSYGYTF. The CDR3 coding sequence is TGTGCCAGCAGCTTGGACAGCTATGGCTACACCTTC.

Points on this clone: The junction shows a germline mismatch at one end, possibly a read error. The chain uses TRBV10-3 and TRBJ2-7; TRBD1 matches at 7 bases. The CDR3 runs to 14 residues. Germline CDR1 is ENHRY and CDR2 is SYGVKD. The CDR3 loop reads CASSPGGQHYEQYF. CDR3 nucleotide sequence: TGCGCCTCATCACCTGGGGGACAGCACTACGAGCAGTACTTC.

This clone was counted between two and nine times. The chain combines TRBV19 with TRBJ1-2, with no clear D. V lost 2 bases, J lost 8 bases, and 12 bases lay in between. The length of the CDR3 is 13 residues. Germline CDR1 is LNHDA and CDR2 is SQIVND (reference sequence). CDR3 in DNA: TGTGCCAGTAGTATATCAGAGGTTAACGGCTACACCTTC. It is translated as CASSISEVNGYTF. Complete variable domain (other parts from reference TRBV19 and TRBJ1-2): DGGITQSPKYLFRKEGQNVTLSCEQNLNHDAMYWYRQDPGQGLRLIYYSQIVNDFQKGDIAEGYSVSREKKESFPLTVTSAQKNPTAFYLCASSISEVNGYTFGSGTRLTVV.

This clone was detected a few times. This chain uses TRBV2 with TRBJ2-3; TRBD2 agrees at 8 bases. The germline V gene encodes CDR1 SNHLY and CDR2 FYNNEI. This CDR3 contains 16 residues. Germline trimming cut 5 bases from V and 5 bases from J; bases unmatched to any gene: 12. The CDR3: CASSPRGGGPGDTQYF. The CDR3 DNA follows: TGTGCCAGCAGTCCCCGGGGGGGAGGGCCTGGAGATACGCAGTATTTT.

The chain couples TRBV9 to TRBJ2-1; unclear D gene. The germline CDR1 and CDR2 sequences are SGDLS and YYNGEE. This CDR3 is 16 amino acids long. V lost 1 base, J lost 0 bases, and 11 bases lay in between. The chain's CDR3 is CASSVTASPSYNEQFF. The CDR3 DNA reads TGTGCCAGCAGCGTAACGGCTTCCCCCTCCTACAATGAGCAGTTCTTC.

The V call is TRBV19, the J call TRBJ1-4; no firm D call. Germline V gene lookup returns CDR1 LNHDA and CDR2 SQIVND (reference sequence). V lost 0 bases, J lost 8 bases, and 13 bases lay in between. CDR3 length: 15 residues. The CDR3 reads CASSIDLAGNEKLFF. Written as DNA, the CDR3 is TGTGCCAGTAGTATAGATCTTGCGGGGAACGAAAAACTGTTTTTT.

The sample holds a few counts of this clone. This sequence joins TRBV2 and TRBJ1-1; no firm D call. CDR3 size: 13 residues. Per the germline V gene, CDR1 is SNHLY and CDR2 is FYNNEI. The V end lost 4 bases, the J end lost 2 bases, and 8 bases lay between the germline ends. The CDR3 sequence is CASSVLHNTEAFF. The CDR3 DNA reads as TGTGCCAGCAGTGTGCTGCACAACACTGAAGCTTTCTTT.

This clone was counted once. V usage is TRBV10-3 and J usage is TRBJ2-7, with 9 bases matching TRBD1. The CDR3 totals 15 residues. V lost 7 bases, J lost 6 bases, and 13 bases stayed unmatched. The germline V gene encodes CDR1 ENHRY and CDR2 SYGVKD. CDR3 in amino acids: CAINSRTGDGGEQYF. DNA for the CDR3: TGTGCCATCAATTCCCGGACAGGGGATGGGGGCGAGCAGTACTTC.

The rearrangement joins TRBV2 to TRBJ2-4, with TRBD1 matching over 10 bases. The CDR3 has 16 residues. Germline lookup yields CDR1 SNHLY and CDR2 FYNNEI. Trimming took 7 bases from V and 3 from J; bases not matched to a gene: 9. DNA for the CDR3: TGTGCCAGCATGTATAGCCGGACAGGGGGCAAAAACATTCAGTACTTC. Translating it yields CASMYSRTGGKNIQYF.

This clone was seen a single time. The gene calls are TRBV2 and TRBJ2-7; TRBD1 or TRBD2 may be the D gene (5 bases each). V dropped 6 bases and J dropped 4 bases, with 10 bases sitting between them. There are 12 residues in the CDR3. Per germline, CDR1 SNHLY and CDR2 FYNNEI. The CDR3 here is CASRAGGYEQYF. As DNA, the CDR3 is TGTGCCAGCAGGGCTGGGGGTTACGAGCAGTACTTC.

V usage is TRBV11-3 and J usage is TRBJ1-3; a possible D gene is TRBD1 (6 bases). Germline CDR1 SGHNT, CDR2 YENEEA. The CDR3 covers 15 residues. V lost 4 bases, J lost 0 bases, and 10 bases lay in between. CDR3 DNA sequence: TGTGCCAGCAGCTCAGGGACAACCTCTGGAAACACCATATATTTT. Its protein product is CASSSGTTSGNTIYF.

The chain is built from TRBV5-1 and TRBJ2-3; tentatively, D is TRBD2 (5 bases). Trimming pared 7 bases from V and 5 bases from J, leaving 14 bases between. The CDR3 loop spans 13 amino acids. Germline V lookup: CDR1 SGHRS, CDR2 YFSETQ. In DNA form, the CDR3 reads TGCGCCAGCCGGAGGATCTCTCAAGATACGCAGTATTTT. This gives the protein CASRRISQDTQYF.

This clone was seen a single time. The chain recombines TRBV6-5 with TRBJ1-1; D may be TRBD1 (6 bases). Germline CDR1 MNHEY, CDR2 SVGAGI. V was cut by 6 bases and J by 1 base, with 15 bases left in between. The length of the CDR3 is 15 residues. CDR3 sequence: CASRLGGAGNTEAFF. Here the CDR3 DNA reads TGTGCCAGCAGGCTGGGGGGCGCGGGGAACACTGAAGCTTTCTTT.

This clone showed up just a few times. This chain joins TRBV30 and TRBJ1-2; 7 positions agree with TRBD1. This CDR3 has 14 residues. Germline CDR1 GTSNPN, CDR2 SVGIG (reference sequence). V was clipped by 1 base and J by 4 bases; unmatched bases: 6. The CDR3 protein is CAWSGDRALYGYTF. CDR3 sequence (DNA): TGTGCCTGGAGTGGAGACAGGGCACTCTATGGCTACACCTTC.

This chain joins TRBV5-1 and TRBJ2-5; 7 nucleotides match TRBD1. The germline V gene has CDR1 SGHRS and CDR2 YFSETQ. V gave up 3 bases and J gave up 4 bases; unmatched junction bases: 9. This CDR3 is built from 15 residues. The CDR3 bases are TGCGCCAGCAGCTCCCGACAGGGTCTGAGAGAGACCCAGTACTTC. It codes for CASSSRQGLRETQYF.

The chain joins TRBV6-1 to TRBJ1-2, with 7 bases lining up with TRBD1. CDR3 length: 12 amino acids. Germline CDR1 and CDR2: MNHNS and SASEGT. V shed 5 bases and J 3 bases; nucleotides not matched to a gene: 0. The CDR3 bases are TGTGCCAGCAGTCAGGGGGACTATGGCTACACCTTC. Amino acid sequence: CASSQGDYGYTF.